Following are 14 T cell receptor beta chains from one sample sequenced in a study of long-term antiretroviral therapy in people with HIV. Survey-level immunoSEQ v3.0 assays were run. TCRdb keeps only in-frame clones here, not all; method: immunoSEQ multiplex PCR. The sample lists around 12,000 clones, roughly nine tenths occurring once. Sequenced material: unsorted PBMCs, taken 2.1 years after starting antiretroviral therapy. These receptors were collected from a woman aged 40 to 50 with HIV.

The genes are TRBV28 and TRBJ2-7; TRBD1 matches at 9 bases. Germline loops: CDR1 MDHEN, CDR2 SYDVKM. V lost 6 bases and J lost 6; bases outside the gene matches: 15. The CDR3 covers 16 residues. The CDR3 coding sequence is TGTGCCAGCAGCCCACCCACAGGGGGCGCGATCTCCGAGCAGTACTTC. Encoded protein: CASSPPTGGAISEQYF.

This chain connects TRBV25-1 to TRBJ2-7; 8 positions agree with TRBD1. The germline V gene has CDR1 MGHDK and CDR2 SYGVNS. J lost 6 bases, V lost 1 base, and 11 bases had no gene match. CDR3 length equals 16 residues. In DNA, the CDR3 is TGTGCCAGCAGTGAATCCAGTTCGACAGGGGCGGCCGAGCAGTACTTC. Translated, it gives CASSESSSTGAAEQYF.

The CDR3 loop is CASSSGQGNTEAFF. The CDR3 DNA follows: TGTGCCAGCAGTTCTGGACAGGGGAACACTGAAGCTTTCTTT. The chain links TRBV27 to TRBJ1-1; 8 bases match TRBD1. After removal of 4 bases from V and 1 base from J, the junction contained 2 bases not matched to a gene. CDR3 size: 14 residues. Germline assignment: CDR1 MNHEY and CDR2 SMNVEV (reference sequence).

The rearrangement uses TRBV13 and TRBJ2-7; D gene ambiguous. Looked up from germline, CDR1 is PRHDT and CDR2 is FYEKMQ (reference sequence). The CDR3 totals 14 residues. Trimming removed 3 bases from V and 6 bases from J, with 15 bases in between. CDR3 sequence (DNA): TGTGCCAGCAGCTTCCGGGTTTCGGTTCGCGAGCAGTACTTC. Translation: CASSFRVSVREQYF.

V gene TRBV18 combines with J gene TRBJ1-3; weak D call: TRBD1 (6 bases). Between the trimmed V and J ends, which lost 2 bases and 2 bases, there was a span of 10 bases. From germline, CDR1 is KGHSH and CDR2 LQKENI. The CDR3 has 15 residues. The CDR3 DNA is TGTGCCAGCTCACCAAGGTCAGGGGCTGGAAACACCATATATTTT. Its protein product is CASSPRSGAGNTIYF.

The chain recombines TRBV7-2 with TRBJ1-1, with 9 bases lining up with TRBD1. The CDR3 consists of 15 residues. Germline CDR1 SGHTA, CDR2 FQGNSA. Trimming at V came to 2 bases and at J to 5 bases, leaving 6 bases not matched to a gene. Written as DNA, the CDR3 is TGTGCCAGCAGCTTATGGGACAGGGCTGGGACTGAAGCTTTCTTT. It encodes CASSLWDRAGTEAFF.

This rearrangement joins TRBV19 to TRBJ2-3, with 9 bases aligning to TRBD1. The CDR3 runs to 14 residues. V gave up 5 bases and J gave up 4 bases; unmatched junction bases: 4. Germline V gene data show CDR1 as LNHDA and CDR2 as SQIVND (reference sequence). The DNA for the CDR3 is TGTGCCAGTAGTCTACAGGGGGCAGCAGATACGCAGTATTTT. As protein: CASSLQGAADTQYF.

The chain links TRBV4-2 to TRBJ1-1, with 9 bases that match TRBD1. This CDR3 comprises 15 residues. V lost 5 bases to trimming and J lost 1 base; unmatched junction nucleotides: 5. Per germline, CDR1 LGHNA and CDR2 YNFKEQ. CDR3 sequence reads: CASSLRQGENTEAFF. DNA of the CDR3: TGTGCCAGCAGCTTGCGACAGGGGGAGAACACTGAAGCTTTCTTT.

This sequence joins TRBV7-9 and TRBJ1-2, with a possible D match to TRBD1 (5 bases). The V end lost 5 bases, the J end lost 8 bases, and 21 bases lay between the germline ends. Germline V gives CDR1 SEHNR, CDR2 FQNEAQ (reference sequence). The CDR3 length is 15 residues. The CDR3 DNA is TGTGCCAGCAGCCCCCCGACGGAGGACAAGAGGGGCTACACCTTC. Its protein is CASSPPTEDKRGYTF.

The rearrangement uses TRBV11-3 and TRBJ1-2, with a weak D call TRBD1 (6 bases). V dropped 6 bases and J dropped 8 bases, with 13 bases sitting between them. Germline assignment: CDR1 SGHNT and CDR2 YENEEA. The CDR3 contains 12 residues. CDR3 DNA: TGTGCCAGCAGTAAGGGGGATTCGGGCTACACCTTC. Encoded protein: CASSKGDSGYTF.

The rearrangement links TRBV6-6 to TRBJ2-7; D is possibly TRBD1 (6 bases). This CDR3 region has 16 residues. Trimming pared 0 bases from V and 5 bases from J, leaving 17 bases between. Germline CDR1 and CDR2: MNHNY and SVGAGI (reference sequence). For the CDR3, the DNA is TGTGCCAGCAGTTACTCGATCGCCACAGGGAGTGACGAGCAGTACTTC. Protein sequence: CASSYSIATGSDEQYF.

This clone was found once. V gene TRBV7-3 combines with J gene TRBJ2-1; 9 bases line up with TRBD1. The CDR3 has 16 residues. Trimming at V came to 5 bases and at J to 3 bases, leaving 8 bases not matched to a gene. The germline V gene encodes CDR1 SGHTA and CDR2 FQGTGA. The CDR3 DNA is TGTGCCAGCAGCCCACAGGGGGCGGATAACTACAATGAGCAGTTCTTC. It codes for CASSPQGADNYNEQFF.

The chain uses TRBV30 and TRBJ2-2, with D possibly being TRBD2 (6 bases). CDR1 GTSNPN and CDR2 SVGIG come from the germline V gene (reference sequence). Trimming removed 8 bases at V and 3 bases at J, with 7 bases between. The length of the CDR3 is 11 residues. The CDR3 DNA sequence: TGTGCCCGGGGGTACACCGGGGAGCTGTTTTTT. Protein: CARGYTGELFF.

J is TRBJ2-7 and V is TRBV18; 7 bases line up with TRBD1. Per the germline V gene, CDR1 is KGHSH and CDR2 is LQKENI. Germline trimming cut 3 bases from V and 5 bases from J; bases unmatched to any gene: 7. CDR3 length: 14 residues. The CDR3 loop is CASSPPPGQNEQYF. The DNA of the CDR3 is TGTGCCAGCTCACCGCCCCCGGGACAGAACGAGCAGTACTTC. Complete variable domain (other parts from reference TRBV18 and TRBJ2-7): NAGVMQNPRHLVRRRGQEARLRCSPMKGHSHVYWYRQLPEEGLKFMVYLQKENIIDESGMPKERFSAEFPKEGPSILRIQQVVRGDSAAYFCASSPPPGQNEQYFGPGTRLTVT.